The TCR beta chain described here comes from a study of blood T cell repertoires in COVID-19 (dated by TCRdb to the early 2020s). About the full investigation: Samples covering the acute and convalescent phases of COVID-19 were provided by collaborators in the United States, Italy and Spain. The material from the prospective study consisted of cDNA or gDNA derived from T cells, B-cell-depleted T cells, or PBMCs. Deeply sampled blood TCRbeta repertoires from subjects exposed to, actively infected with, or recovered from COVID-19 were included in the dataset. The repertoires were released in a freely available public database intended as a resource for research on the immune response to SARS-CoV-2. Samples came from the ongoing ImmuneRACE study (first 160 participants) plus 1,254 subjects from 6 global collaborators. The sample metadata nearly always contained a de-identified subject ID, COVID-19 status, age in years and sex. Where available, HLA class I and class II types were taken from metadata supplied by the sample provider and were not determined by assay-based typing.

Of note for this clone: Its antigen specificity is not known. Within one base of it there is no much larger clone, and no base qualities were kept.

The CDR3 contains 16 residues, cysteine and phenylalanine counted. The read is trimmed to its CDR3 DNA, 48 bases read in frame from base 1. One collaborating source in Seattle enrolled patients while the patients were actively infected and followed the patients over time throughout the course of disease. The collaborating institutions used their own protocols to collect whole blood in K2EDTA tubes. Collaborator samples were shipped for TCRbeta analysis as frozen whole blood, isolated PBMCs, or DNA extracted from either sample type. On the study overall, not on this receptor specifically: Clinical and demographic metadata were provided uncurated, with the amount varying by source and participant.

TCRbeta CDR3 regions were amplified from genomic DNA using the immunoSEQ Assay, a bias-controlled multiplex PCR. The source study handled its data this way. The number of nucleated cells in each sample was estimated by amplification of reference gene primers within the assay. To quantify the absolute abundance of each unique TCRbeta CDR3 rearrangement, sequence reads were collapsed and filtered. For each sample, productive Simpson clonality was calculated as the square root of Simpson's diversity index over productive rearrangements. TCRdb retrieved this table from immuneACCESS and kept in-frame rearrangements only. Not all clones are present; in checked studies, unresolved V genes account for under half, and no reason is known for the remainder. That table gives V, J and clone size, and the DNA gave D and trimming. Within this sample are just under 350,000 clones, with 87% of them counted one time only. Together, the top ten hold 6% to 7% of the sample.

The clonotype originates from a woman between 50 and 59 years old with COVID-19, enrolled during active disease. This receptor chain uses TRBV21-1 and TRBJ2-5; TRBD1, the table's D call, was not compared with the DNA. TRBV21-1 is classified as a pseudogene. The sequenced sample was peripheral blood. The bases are TGTGCCAGCAGCAAAGTCCGGGACAGGGTTTTACAGACCCAGTACTTC. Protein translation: CASSKVRDRVLQTQYF.